Reported below is one TCR beta chain. The primer mix had 60 Vbeta and 13 Jbeta primers. Clones were read by immunoSEQ multiplex PCR, and TCRdb kept only the in-frame ones, dropping some. In the table there are some 110,000 clones, 50% to 75% of which are singletons. The data originate from a study of cytomegalovirus exposure and HLA in healthy donors. The origin of this receptor is a middle-aged woman in good health and CMV-seropositive. Sequencing was carried out using PBMCs.

The CDR3 DNA sequence: TGTGCCAGCAGTTCGGGGGTAGCGGGAGGGCGGAGTGCCCAGTACTTC. This gives the protein CASSSGVAGGRSAQYF. The V call is TRBV28, the J call TRBJ2-5; 11 bases are a match to TRBD2. Trimming at V came to 4 bases and at J to 9 bases, leaving 13 bases not matched to a gene. This CDR3 region has 16 residues. Looked up from germline, CDR1 is MDHEN and CDR2 is SYDVKM.